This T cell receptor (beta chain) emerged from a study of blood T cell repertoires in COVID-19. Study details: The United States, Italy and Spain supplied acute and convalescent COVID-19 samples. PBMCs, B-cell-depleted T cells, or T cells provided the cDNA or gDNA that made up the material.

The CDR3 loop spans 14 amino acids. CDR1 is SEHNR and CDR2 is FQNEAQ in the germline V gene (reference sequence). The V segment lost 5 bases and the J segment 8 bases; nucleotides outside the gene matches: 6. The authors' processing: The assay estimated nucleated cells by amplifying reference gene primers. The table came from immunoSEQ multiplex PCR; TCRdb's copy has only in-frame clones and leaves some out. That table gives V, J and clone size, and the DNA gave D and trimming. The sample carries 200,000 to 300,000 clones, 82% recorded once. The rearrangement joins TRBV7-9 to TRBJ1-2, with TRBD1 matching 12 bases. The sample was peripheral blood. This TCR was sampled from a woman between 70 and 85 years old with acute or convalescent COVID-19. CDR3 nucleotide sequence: TGTGCCAGCAGCGCGGAGGGACAGGGGGCGGGCTACACCTTC. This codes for CASSAEGQGAGYTF.